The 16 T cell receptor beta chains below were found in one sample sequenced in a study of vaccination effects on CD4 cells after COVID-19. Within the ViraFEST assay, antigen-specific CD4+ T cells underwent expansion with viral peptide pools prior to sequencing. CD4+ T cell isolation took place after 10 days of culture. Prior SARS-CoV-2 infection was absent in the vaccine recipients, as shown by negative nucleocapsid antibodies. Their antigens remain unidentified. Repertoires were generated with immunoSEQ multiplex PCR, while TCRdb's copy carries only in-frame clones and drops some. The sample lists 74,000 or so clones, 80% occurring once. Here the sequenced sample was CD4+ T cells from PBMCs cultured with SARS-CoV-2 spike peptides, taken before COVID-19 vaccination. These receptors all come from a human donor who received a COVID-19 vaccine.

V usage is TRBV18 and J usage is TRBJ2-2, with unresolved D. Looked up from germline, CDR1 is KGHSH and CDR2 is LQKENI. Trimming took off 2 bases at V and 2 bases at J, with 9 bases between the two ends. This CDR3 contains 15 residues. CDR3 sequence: CASSPTHPNTGELFF. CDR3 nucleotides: TGTGCCAGCTCACCAACACATCCTAACACCGGGGAGCTGTTTTTT.

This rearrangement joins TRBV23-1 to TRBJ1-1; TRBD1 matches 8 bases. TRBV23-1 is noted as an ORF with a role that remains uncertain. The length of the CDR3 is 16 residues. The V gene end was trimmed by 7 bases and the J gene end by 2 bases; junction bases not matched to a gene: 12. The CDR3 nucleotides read TGCGCCAGCACCCTGACAGGGGAGACAATCAACACTGAAGCTTTCTTT. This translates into CASTLTGETINTEAFF.

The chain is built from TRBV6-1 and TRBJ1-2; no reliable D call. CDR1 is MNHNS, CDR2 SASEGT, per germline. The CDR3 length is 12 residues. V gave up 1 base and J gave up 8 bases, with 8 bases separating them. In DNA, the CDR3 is TGTGCCAGCAGTGAAGTCGCCCGGGGCTACACCTTC. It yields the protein CASSEVARGYTF.

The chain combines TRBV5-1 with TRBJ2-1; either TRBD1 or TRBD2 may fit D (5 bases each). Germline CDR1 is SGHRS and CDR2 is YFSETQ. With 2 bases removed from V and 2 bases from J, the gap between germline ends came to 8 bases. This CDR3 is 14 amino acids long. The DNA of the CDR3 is TGCGCCAGCAGCTTCGGGGCCACCTACAATGAGCAGTTCTTC. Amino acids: CASSFGATYNEQFF. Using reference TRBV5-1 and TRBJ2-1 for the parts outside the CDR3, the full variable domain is KAGVTQTPRYLIKTRGQQVTLSCSPISGHRSVSWYQQTPGQGLQFLFEYFSETQRNKGNFPGRFSGRQFSNSRSEMNVSTLELGDSALYLCASSFGATYNEQFFGPGTRLTVL.

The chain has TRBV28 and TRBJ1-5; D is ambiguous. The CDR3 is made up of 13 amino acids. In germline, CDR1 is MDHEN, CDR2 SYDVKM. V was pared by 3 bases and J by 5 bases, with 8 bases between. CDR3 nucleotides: TGTGCCAGCAGTTTCCAAACAGATCAGCCCCAGCATTTT. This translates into CASSFQTDQPQHF.

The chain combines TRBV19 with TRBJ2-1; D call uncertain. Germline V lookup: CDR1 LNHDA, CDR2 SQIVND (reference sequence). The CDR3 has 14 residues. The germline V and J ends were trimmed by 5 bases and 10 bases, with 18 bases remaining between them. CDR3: CASSSIDSIQEQFF. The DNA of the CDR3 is TGTGCCAGTAGTTCGATCGACTCTATACAAGAGCAGTTCTTC.

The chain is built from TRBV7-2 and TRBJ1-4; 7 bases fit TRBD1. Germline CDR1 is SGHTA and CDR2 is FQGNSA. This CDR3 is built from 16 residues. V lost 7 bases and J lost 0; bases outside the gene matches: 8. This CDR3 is CASTAQGGATNEKLFF. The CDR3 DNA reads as TGTGCCAGCACCGCCCAGGGGGGCGCAACTAATGAAAAACTGTTTTTT.

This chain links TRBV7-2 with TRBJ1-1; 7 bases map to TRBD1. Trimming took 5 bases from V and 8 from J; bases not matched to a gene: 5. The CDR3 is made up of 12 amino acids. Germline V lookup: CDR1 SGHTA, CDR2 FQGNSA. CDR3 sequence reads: CASSRPQGEAFF. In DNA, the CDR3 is TGTGCCAGCAGCCGACCACAGGGGGAAGCTTTCTTT.

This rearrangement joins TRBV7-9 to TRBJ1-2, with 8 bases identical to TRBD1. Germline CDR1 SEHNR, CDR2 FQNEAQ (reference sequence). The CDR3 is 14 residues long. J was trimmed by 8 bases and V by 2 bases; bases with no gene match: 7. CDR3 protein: CASSLQPGGPGYTF. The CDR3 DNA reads TGTGCCAGCAGCTTACAACCAGGGGGCCCGGGCTACACCTTC.

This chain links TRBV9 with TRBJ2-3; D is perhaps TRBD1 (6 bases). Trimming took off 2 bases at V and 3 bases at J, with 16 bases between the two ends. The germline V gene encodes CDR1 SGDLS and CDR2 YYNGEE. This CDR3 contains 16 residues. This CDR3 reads CASSVVGQGLTDTQYF. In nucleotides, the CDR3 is TGTGCCAGCAGCGTTGTTGGGCAGGGGTTAACAGATACGCAGTATTTT.

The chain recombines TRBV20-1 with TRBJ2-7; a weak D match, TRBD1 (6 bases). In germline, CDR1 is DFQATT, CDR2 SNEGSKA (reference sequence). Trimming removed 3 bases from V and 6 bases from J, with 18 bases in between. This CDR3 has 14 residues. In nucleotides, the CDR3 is TGCAGTGCTAGTGCAACAGGGATGTCGCGCGAGCAGTACGTC. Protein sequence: CSASATGMSREQYV.

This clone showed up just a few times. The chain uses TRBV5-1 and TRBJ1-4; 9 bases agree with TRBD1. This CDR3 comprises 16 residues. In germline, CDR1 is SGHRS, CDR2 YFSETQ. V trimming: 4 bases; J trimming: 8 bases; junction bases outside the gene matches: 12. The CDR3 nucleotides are TGCGCCAGCAGCACCGCCCCGGGACAGGGTGACGAAAAACTGTTTTTT. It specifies CASSTAPGQGDEKLFF.

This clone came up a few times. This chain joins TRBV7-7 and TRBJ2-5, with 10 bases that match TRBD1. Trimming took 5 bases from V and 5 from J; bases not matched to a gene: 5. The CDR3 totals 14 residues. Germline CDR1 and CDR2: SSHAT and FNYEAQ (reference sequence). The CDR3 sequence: CASSATGGEETQYF. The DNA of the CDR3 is TGTGCCAGCAGCGCGACAGGGGGCGAGGAGACCCAGTACTTC. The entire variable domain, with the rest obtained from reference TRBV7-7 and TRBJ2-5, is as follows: GAGVSQSPRYKVTKRGQDVTLRCDPISSHATLYWYQQALGQGPEFLTYFNYEAQPDKSGLPSDRFSAERPEGSISTLTIQRTEQRDSAMYRCASSATGGEETQYFGPGTRLLVL.

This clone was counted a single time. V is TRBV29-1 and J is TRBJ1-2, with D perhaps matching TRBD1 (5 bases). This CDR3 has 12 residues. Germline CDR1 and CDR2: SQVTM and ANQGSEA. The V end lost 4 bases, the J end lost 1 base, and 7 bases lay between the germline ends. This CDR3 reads CSVGRGNYGYTF. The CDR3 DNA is TGCAGCGTTGGAAGGGGTAACTATGGCTACACCTTC.

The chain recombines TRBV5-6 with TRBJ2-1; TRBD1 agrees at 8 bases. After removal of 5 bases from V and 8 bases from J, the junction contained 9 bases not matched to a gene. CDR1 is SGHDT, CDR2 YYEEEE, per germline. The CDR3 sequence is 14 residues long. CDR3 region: CASRNRGIMDEQFF. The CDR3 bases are TGTGCCAGCAGGAACAGGGGGATCATGGATGAGCAGTTCTTC.

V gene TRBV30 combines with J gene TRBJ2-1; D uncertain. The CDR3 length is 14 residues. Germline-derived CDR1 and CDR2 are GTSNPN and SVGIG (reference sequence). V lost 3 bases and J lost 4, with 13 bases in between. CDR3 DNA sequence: TGTGCCTGGAGGGACGTCGTCCCGTACAATGAGCAGTTCTTC. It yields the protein CAWRDVVPYNEQFF.